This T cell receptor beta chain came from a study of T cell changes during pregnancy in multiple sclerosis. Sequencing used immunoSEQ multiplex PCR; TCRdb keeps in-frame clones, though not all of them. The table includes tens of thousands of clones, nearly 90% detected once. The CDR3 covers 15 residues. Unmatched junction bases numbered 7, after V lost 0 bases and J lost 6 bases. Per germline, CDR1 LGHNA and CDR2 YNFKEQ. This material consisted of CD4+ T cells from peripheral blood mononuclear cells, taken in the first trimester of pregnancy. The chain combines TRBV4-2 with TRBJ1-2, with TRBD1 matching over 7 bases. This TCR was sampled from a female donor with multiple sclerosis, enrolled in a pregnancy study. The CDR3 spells CASSQDRQGEHGYTF. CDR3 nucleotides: TGTGCCAGCAGCCAAGATCGACAGGGAGAGCATGGCTACACCTTC.